This T cell receptor (beta chain) was retrieved from a study of blood T cell repertoires in COVID-19. Sequenced by immunoSEQ multiplex PCR; TCRdb stores in-frame clones only, minus some. The sample includes approximately 350,000 clones, 89% seen only once; the top ten take around 1.3%. This CDR3 contains 17 residues. After removal of 6 bases from V and 4 bases from J, the junction contained 13 bases not matched to a gene. Germline CDR1 reads SGHTA; CDR2 reads FQGNSA. The source material was peripheral blood. This sequence joins TRBV7-2 and TRBJ2-2, with 8 bases identical to TRBD2. The origin of this receptor is a man aged 35-49 years with acute or convalescent COVID-19. Here the CDR3 DNA reads TGTGCCAGCAGGGGTATCGGGGGGGCGCCGGGCACCGGGGAGCTGTTTTTT. It codes for CASRGIGGAPGTGELFF. The full variable domain, with the rest looked up from reference TRBV7-2 and TRBJ2-2, is GAGVSQSPSNKVTEKGKDVELRCDPISGHTALYWYRQSLGQGLEFLIYFQGNSAPDKSGLPSDRFSAERTGGSVSTLTIQRTQQEDSAVYLCASRGIGGAPGTGELFFGEGSRLTVL.